The 22 T cell receptor beta chains below were found in one sample sequenced in a study of shared clonotypes between healthy human individuals. Repertoires were generated with immunoSEQ multiplex PCR, while TCRdb's copy carries only in-frame clones and drops some. Among around 2.3 million clones listed, approximately 94% were seen once. Material: naive CD4+ T cells sorted from blood. Stated subset: CD45RA+ positively selected. Receptors were obtained from a man between 18 and 35 years old in good health.

V and J are TRBV2 and TRBJ2-7; D gene ambiguous. With 10 bases removed from V and 2 bases from J, the gap between germline ends came to 18 bases. The CDR3 length is 14 residues. The germline CDR1 and CDR2 sequences are SNHLY and FYNNEI. The CDR3 loop is CATTMTEKTYEQYF. The DNA for the CDR3 is TGTGCCACCACCATGACTGAGAAAACCTACGAGCAGTACTTC.

The genes are TRBV6-6 and TRBJ2-7; weak D call: TRBD2 (7 bases). V was trimmed by 3 bases and J by 3 bases, leaving 12 bases between them. CDR3 length: 14 residues. Germline values: CDR1 MNHNY, CDR2 SVGAGI (reference sequence). Written as DNA, the CDR3 is TGTGCCAGCAGTTATGCGGGGGCCAACTACGAGCAGTACTTC. Residues: CASSYAGANYEQYF.

The chain is built from TRBV7-2 and TRBJ2-7; D gene unclear. Germline assignment: CDR1 SGHTA and CDR2 FQGNSA. CDR3 size: 13 residues. V lost 3 bases and J lost 7, with 13 bases in between. The CDR3 sequence is CASSLSWAEEQYF. CDR3 bases: TGTGCCAGCAGCTTGAGTTGGGCGGAGGAGCAGTACTTC.

This chain joins TRBV11-2 and TRBJ1-3, with D unresolved. The CDR3 runs 11 residues. The germline V gene encodes CDR1 SGHAT and CDR2 FQNNGV. The V end lost 2 bases, the J end lost 5 bases, and 1 base lay between the germline ends. CDR3 nucleotide sequence: TGTGCCAGCAGCTTAAGAAACACCATATATTTT. Protein sequence: CASSLRNTIYF.

The CDR3 bases are TGTGCCAGTACCACGGGAGGAACAGATACGCAGTATTTT. This gives the protein CASTTGGTDTQYF. V usage is TRBV19 and J usage is TRBJ2-3, with 7 bases lining up with TRBD2. With V trimmed by 7 bases and J by 3 bases, 4 bases remained unmatched. The germline gives CDR1 LNHDA, CDR2 SQIVND (reference sequence). CDR3 size: 13 residues.

The chain employs TRBV7-2 and TRBJ2-2; D may correspond to TRBD1 or TRBD2 (5 bases each). V dropped 4 bases and J dropped 6 bases, with 9 bases sitting between them. The CDR3 is 13 residues long. Germline CDR1 and CDR2: SGHTA and FQGNSA. The CDR3 is CASSSMGAGELFF. DNA for the CDR3: TGTGCCAGCAGCTCGATGGGGGCCGGGGAGCTGTTTTTT.

The rearrangement joins TRBV5-4 to TRBJ2-1; 13 positions agree with TRBD2. V dropped 4 bases and J dropped 0; count of bases not matched to a gene: 4. Per the germline V gene, CDR1 is SGHNT and CDR2 is YYREEE (reference sequence). There are 17 residues in the CDR3. The CDR3 is CASSPRLAGGSYNEQFF. The CDR3 DNA is TGTGCCAGCAGCCCTAGACTAGCGGGAGGCTCCTACAATGAGCAGTTCTTC.

This clone turned up a few times. The rearrangement links TRBV18 to TRBJ1-5, with 9 bases fitting TRBD1. The CDR3 extends over 16 amino acids. The V gene end was trimmed by 3 bases and the J gene end by 3 bases; junction bases not matched to a gene: 6. CDR1 is KGHSH and CDR2 is LQKENI in the germline V gene. DNA of the CDR3: TGTGCCAGCTCACCCCCCGGGACAGGGCACAATCAGCCCCAGCATTTT. This gives the protein CASSPPGTGHNQPQHF. Drawing the rest from reference TRBV18 and TRBJ1-5, the complete variable domain is NAGVMQNPRHLVRRRGQEARLRCSPMKGHSHVYWYRQLPEEGLKFMVYLQKENIIDESGMPKERFSAEFPKEGPSILRIQQVVRGDSAAYFCASSPPGTGHNQPQHFGDGTRLSIL.

The V call is TRBV6-1, the J call TRBJ2-7; 8 bases agree with TRBD2. V shed 7 bases, J shed 0 bases, and the junction held 8 bases outside the gene matches. The CDR3 totals 15 residues. Per the germline V gene, CDR1 is MNHNS and CDR2 is SASEGT. DNA of the CDR3: TGTGCCAGCACCGCACGGGGGGGCGACTCCTACGAGCAGTACTTC. Translation gives CASTARGGDSYEQYF.

The chain recombines TRBV5-1 with TRBJ1-5, with unresolved D. This CDR3 is built from 16 residues. Germline-derived CDR1 and CDR2 are SGHRS and YFSETQ. V lost 0 bases, J lost 0 bases, and 10 bases lay in between. The CDR3 region has the DNA TGCGCCAGCAGCTTGGAACCAGGTAATAGCAATCAGCCCCAGCATTTT. Protein: CASSLEPGNSNQPQHF.

With regard to this clone: This specimen includes other DNA sequences encoding the same CDR3. This chain connects TRBV9 to TRBJ1-1; no reliable D call. V was cut by 0 bases and J by 5 bases, with 2 bases left in between. The CDR3 has 11 residues. In germline, CDR1 is SGDLS, CDR2 YYNGEE. The CDR3 loop reads CASSVVTEAFF. CDR3 sequence (DNA): TGTGCCAGCAGCGTAGTTACTGAAGCTTTCTTT.

This clone was observed once. The gene calls are TRBV5-4 and TRBJ2-3; 10 nucleotides align to TRBD2. Unmatched junction bases numbered 6, after V lost 0 bases and J lost 5 bases. This CDR3 is built from 16 residues. Germline V CDR1 and CDR2: SGHNT, YYREEE (reference sequence). The CDR3 spells CASSLGLAGVGDTQYF. In DNA, the CDR3 is TGTGCCAGCAGCTTGGGCCTAGCGGGGGTGGGAGATACGCAGTATTTT.

J is TRBJ1-4 and V is TRBV7-9; 9 bases are a match to TRBD1. This CDR3 spans 15 amino acids. V was clipped by 3 bases and J by 7 bases; unmatched bases: 6. Germline assignment: CDR1 SEHNR and CDR2 FQNEAQ (reference sequence). In DNA form, the CDR3 reads TGTGCCAGCAGCTTTACAGGGGGCAGGGTTGAAAAACTGTTTTTT. It encodes CASSFTGGRVEKLFF.

The genes are TRBV27 and TRBJ1-2, with 12 nucleotides matching TRBD1. The CDR3 is 15 residues long. Trimming removed 2 bases from V and 7 bases from J; junction bases left unmatched: 5. Germline CDR1 is MNHEY and CDR2 is SMNVEV (reference sequence). This CDR3 reads CASSLGTGGMSGYTF. In DNA, the CDR3 is TGTGCCAGCAGTTTAGGGACAGGGGGCATGAGTGGCTACACCTTC.

The chain recombines TRBV5-5 with TRBJ1-1; perhaps TRBD1 as D (6 bases). The V gene lost 4 bases and the J gene lost 4 bases, with 20 bases spanning the gap. Germline lookup yields CDR1 SGHKS and CDR2 YYEKEE (reference sequence). The CDR3 is made up of 16 amino acids. The CDR3 region is CASSLGTSYGATEAFF. The CDR3 DNA reads as TGTGCCAGCAGCCTGGGGACATCTTACGGGGCCACTGAAGCTTTCTTT.

The chain couples TRBV11-3 to TRBJ1-3, with D uncertain. This CDR3 is built from 14 residues. Deletions cut 5 bases from V and 3 bases from J, with 11 bases between. Germline CDR1 and CDR2: SGHNT and YENEEA. Written as DNA, the CDR3 is TGTGCCAGCAGCGCAACTCCTGGTGGAAACACCATATATTTT. It encodes CASSATPGGNTIYF.

The rearrangement uses TRBV6-5 and TRBJ1-6, with 9 positions matching TRBD1. Trimming took 6 bases from V and 7 from J; bases not matched to a gene: 7. CDR1 MNHEY and CDR2 SVGAGI come from the germline V gene. The CDR3 sequence is 15 residues long. The CDR3 here is CASSRTGTGNSPLHF. The CDR3, as DNA: TGTGCCAGCAGCCGCACCGGGACAGGGAATTCACCCCTCCACTTT.

This chain joins TRBV7-9 and TRBJ1-2; D call uncertain. The CDR3 length is 12 residues. The V end was cut by 3 bases, the J end by 8 bases, with 10 bases between. Germline V lookup: CDR1 SEHNR, CDR2 FQNEAQ (reference sequence). CDR3: CASSFLVGGYTF. In DNA form, the CDR3 reads TGTGCCAGCAGCTTTTTAGTAGGCGGCTACACCTTC.

The chain employs TRBV4-1 and TRBJ1-5; 9 nucleotides line up with TRBD1. With V trimmed by 1 base and J by 6 bases, 4 bases remained unmatched. CDR1 MGHRA and CDR2 YSYEKL come from the germline V gene. CDR3 size: 15 residues. Here the CDR3 reads CASSQGDRAGQPQHF. The CDR3 DNA sequence: TGCGCCAGCAGCCAAGGGGACAGGGCGGGTCAGCCCCAGCATTTT.

The J gene is TRBJ1-4, the V gene TRBV7-9; D not resolved. The CDR3 sequence is 15 residues long. Deletions cut 7 bases from V and 4 bases from J, with 16 bases between. Germline V CDR1 and CDR2: SEHNR, FQNEAQ (reference sequence). The CDR3: CASTVGASDNEKLFF. As DNA, the CDR3 is TGTGCCAGCACCGTAGGTGCGTCGGATAATGAAAAACTGTTTTTT.

The chain combines TRBV7-9 with TRBJ2-7; TRBD1 matches at 7 bases. Per the germline V gene, CDR1 is SEHNR and CDR2 is FQNEAQ (reference sequence). V was pared by 5 bases and J by 1 base, with 5 bases of the junction left unmatched. The CDR3 spans 14 residues. The chain's CDR3 is CASSRTGVSYEQYF. In DNA, the CDR3 is TGTGCCAGCAGCCGAACAGGGGTTTCCTACGAGCAGTACTTC.

This chain joins TRBV19 and TRBJ1-6; 8 bases agree with TRBD1. After removal of 4 bases from V and 7 bases from J, the junction contained 9 bases not matched to a gene. The CDR3 is 16 amino acids. Germline-derived CDR1 and CDR2 are LNHDA and SQIVND (reference sequence). The CDR3 DNA reads TGTGCCAGTAGTACCCTAACAGGGGGTAAGAATTCACCCCTCCACTTT. Its translation: CASSTLTGGKNSPLHF.